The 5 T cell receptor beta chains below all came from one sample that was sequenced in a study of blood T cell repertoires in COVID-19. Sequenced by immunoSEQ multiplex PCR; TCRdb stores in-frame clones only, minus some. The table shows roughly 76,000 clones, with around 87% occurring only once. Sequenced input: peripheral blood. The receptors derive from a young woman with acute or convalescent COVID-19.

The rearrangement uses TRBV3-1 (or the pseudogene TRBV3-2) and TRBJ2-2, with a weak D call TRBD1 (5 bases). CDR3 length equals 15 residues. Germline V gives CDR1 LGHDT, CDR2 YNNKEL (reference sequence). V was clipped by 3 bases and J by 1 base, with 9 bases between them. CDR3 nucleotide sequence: TGTGCCAGCAGCCAGGGGCGCCTGAACACCGGGGAGCTGTTTTTT. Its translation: CASSQGRLNTGELFF.

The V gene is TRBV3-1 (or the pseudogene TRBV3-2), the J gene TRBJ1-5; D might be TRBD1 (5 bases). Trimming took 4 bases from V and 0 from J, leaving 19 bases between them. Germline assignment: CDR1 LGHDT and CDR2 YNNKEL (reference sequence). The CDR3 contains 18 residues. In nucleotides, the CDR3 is TGTGCCAGCAGCCCGTCGGGGGGGGACCTTTATAGCAATCAGCCCCAGCATTTT. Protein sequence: CASSPSGGDLYSNQPQHF.

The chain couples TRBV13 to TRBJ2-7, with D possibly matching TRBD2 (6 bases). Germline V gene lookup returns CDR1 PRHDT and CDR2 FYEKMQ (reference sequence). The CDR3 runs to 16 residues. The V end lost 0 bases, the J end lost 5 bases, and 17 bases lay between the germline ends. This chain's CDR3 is CASSLGGRRLEHEQYF. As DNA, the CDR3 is TGTGCCAGCAGCTTAGGCGGTCGGCGACTAGAGCACGAGCAGTACTTC. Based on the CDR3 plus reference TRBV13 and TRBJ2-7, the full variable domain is AAGVIQSPRHLIKEKRETATLKCYPIPRHDTVYWYQQGPGQDPQFLISFYEKMQSDKGSIPDRFSAQQFSDYHSELNMSSLELGDSALYFCASSLGGRRLEHEQYFGPGTRLTVT.

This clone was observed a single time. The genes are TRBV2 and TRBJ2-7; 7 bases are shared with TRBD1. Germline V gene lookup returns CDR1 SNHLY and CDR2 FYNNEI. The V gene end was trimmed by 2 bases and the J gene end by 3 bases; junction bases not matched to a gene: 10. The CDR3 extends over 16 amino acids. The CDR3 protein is CASSEFLGDSYYEQYF. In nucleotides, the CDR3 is TGTGCCAGCAGTGAATTCTTGGGGGACAGTTACTACGAGCAGTACTTC.

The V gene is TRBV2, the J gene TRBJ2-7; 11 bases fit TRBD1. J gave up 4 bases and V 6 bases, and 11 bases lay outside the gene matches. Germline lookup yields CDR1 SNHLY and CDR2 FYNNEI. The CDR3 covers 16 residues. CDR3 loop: CASSLPRDRGGYEQYF. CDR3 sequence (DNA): TGTGCCAGCAGCCTACCGAGGGACAGGGGGGGGTACGAGCAGTACTTC.